The 24 T cell receptor beta chains given below trace back to one sample, sequenced in a study of blood T cell repertoires in COVID-19. The repertoire was sequenced with immunoSEQ multiplex PCR; TCRdb's copy has only in-frame clones and lacks some. The top ten hold 2% to 3% of the sample, which has fewer than 350,000 clones, 85% seen once. The sample comprised PBMCs or T cells enriched from blood (not recorded which). The receptors shown here come from a woman in her fifties or sixties who had recovered from COVID-19.

V and J are TRBV9 and TRBJ2-5; D is perhaps TRBD2 (5 bases). This CDR3 has 13 amino acids. Germline V CDR1 and CDR2: SGDLS, YYNGEE. V lost 3 bases, J lost 3 bases, and 9 bases lay in between. The CDR3 loop reads CASSASPEETQYF. DNA of the CDR3: TGTGCCAGCAGCGCTAGCCCCGAAGAGACCCAGTACTTC.

V and J are TRBV7-8 and TRBJ2-3; no definite D call. Germline CDR1 is SGHVS and CDR2 is FQNEAQ. V was trimmed by 1 base and J by 6 bases, leaving 17 bases between them. The CDR3 is 16 residues long. Here the CDR3 reads CASSLDGSRLEDTQYF. CDR3 DNA: TGTGCCAGCAGCTTAGATGGAAGCAGGTTAGAGGATACGCAGTATTTT.

The chain uses TRBV18 and TRBJ2-1, with D possibly being TRBD2 (5 bases). Germline V gene sequence: CDR1 KGHSH, CDR2 LQKENI. This CDR3 spans 13 amino acids. V gave up 1 base and J gave up 9 bases, with 10 bases separating them. Here the CDR3 reads CASSPLSRVEQFF. In nucleotides, the CDR3 is TGTGCCAGCTCACCACTCTCGAGGGTTGAGCAGTTCTTC.

The CDR3 bases are TGTGCCAGCAGCTTAGGGGAGGATCCCCAGCATTTT. Protein product: CASSLGEDPQHF. V is TRBV7-9 and J is TRBJ1-5, with no clear D. Germline V gene lookup returns CDR1 SEHNR and CDR2 FQNEAQ (reference sequence). The CDR3 is 12 residues long. The germline V and J ends were trimmed by 1 base and 10 bases, with 8 bases remaining between them.

The chain joins TRBV5-1 to TRBJ2-1; 11 nucleotides match TRBD2. V shed 0 bases, J shed 8 bases, and the junction held 4 bases outside the gene matches. The V gene's germline CDR1 is SGHRS and CDR2 YFSETQ. The CDR3 is made up of 15 amino acids. The CDR3 DNA follows: TGCGCCAGCAGCTTGGCTAGCGGGAGGAGACATGAGCAGTTCTTC. Translation: CASSLASGRRHEQFF. Based on the CDR3 plus reference TRBV5-1 and TRBJ2-1, the full variable domain is KAGVTQTPRYLIKTRGQQVTLSCSPISGHRSVSWYQQTPGQGLQFLFEYFSETQRNKGNFPGRFSGRQFSNSRSEMNVSTLELGDSALYLCASSLASGRRHEQFFGPGTRLTVL.

The chain combines TRBV4-1 with TRBJ2-1; D is uncertain. This CDR3 is 13 amino acids long. V lost 8 bases and J lost 2, with 10 bases in between. The V gene's germline CDR1 is MGHRA and CDR2 YSYEKL. The DNA of the CDR3 is TGCGCCAGCTCCCCAGGAACCTACAATGAGCAGTTCTTC. Translation: CASSPGTYNEQFF.

The chain carries TRBV7-9 and TRBJ2-1; 15 bases fit TRBD2. Germline V lookup: CDR1 SEHNR, CDR2 FQNEAQ (reference sequence). Trimming removed 3 bases from V and 9 bases from J; junction bases left unmatched: 6. This CDR3 has 16 residues. DNA for the CDR3: TGTGCCAGCAGCTTCTGGACTAGCGGGGGGGCAGGTGAGCAGTTCTTC. It encodes CASSFWTSGGAGEQFF.

This clone was observed at least ten times. The chain is built from TRBV5-4 and TRBJ1-2; a weak D match, TRBD1 (5 bases). This CDR3 is built from 14 residues. Germline V gene lookup returns CDR1 SGHNT and CDR2 YYREEE (reference sequence). V gave up 3 bases and J gave up 10 bases, with 19 bases separating them. The CDR3 DNA is TGTGCCAGCAGCTGGAGGGGAGGTGGATCATCCTACACCTTC. Its translation: CASSWRGGGSSYTF.

This chain links TRBV30 with TRBJ2-3; D is uncertain. Trimming removed 4 bases from V and 6 bases from J, with 17 bases in between. The germline V gene encodes CDR1 GTSNPN and CDR2 SVGIG (reference sequence). The CDR3 length is 14 residues. In DNA form, the CDR3 reads TGTGCCTGGACCCCCTGGAACAGTCGGGATACGCAGTATTTT. It codes for CAWTPWNSRDTQYF.

The chain links TRBV12-1 to TRBJ2-1; TRBD2, as called in the table, went unchecked against the DNA. TRBV12-1 is tagged as a pseudogene. CDR3 length: 15 amino acids. The CDR3 protein is CASRPRGGNSNEQFF. DNA of the CDR3: TGTGCCAGCAGGCCGCGGGGCGGGAATAGCAATGAGCAGTTCTTC.

This clone has more than one count but fewer than ten. The rearrangement joins TRBV19 to TRBJ2-4; 8 nucleotides match TRBD1. This CDR3 has 16 residues. V dropped 1 base and J dropped 5; count of bases not matched to a gene: 7. CDR1 LNHDA and CDR2 SQIVND come from the germline V gene (reference sequence). CDR3 nucleotide sequence: TGTGCCAGTAGTATAGTAGGGCCAGGGGGCGAAAACATTCAGTACTTC. It yields the protein CASSIVGPGGENIQYF.

The chain recombines TRBV29-1 with TRBJ2-5, with 9 nucleotides matching TRBD1. The CDR3 sequence is 14 residues long. Germline lookup yields CDR1 SQVTM and CDR2 ANQGSEA. V lost 6 bases, J lost 4 bases, and 9 bases stayed unmatched. The CDR3 spells CSVTGTGSGETQYF. In DNA form, the CDR3 reads TGCAGCGTGACCGGGACAGGGTCGGGAGAGACCCAGTACTTC.

The rearrangement uses TRBV3-1 (or the pseudogene TRBV3-2) and TRBJ1-1, with D perhaps matching TRBD1 (6 bases). This CDR3 is 15 amino acids long. From germline, CDR1 is LGHDT and CDR2 YNNKEL (reference sequence). The V and J ends lost 4 bases and 5 bases respectively, with 17 bases between them. The DNA for the CDR3 is TGTGCCAGCAGCCGCTGGGATGGGGGCTGGACTGAAGCTTTCTTT. Translation gives CASSRWDGGWTEAFF.

This chain uses TRBV18 with TRBJ2-3; no clear D. Germline V gene sequence: CDR1 KGHSH, CDR2 LQKENI. Trimming left V 3 bases short and J 2 bases short, with 12 bases between. The CDR3 extends over 15 amino acids. The CDR3 sequence is CASSPTAQNTDTQYF. In nucleotides, the CDR3 is TGTGCCAGCTCACCCACAGCTCAAAACACAGATACGCAGTATTTT.

The chain has TRBV27 and TRBJ2-7; unclear D gene. Germline V lookup: CDR1 MNHEY, CDR2 SMNVEV (reference sequence). There are 13 residues in the CDR3. The V and J ends lost 4 bases and 6 bases respectively, with 13 bases between them. CDR3 coding DNA: TGTGCCAGCAGTTCCCAAGGTGCAGGCGAGCAGTACTTC. Translation: CASSSQGAGEQYF.

CDR3: CASSVDLGHSSGNTIYF. As DNA, the CDR3 is TGTGCCAGCAGCGTAGACTTGGGACATAGCTCTGGAAACACCATATATTTT. The V gene is TRBV9, the J gene TRBJ1-3; a possible D gene is TRBD1 (6 bases). CDR1 and CDR2 from the germline V gene are SGDLS and YYNGEE. The CDR3 has 17 amino acids. Deletions cut 0 bases from V and 0 bases from J, with 13 bases between. The whole variable domain, filled in from reference TRBV9 and TRBJ1-3, reads DSGVTQTPKHLITATGQRVTLRCSPRSGDLSVYWYQQSLDQGLQFLIQYYNGEERAKGNILERFSAQQFPDLHSELNLSSLELGDSALYFCASSVDLGHSSGNTIYFGEGSWLTVV.

The chain combines TRBV19 with TRBJ1-6; 12 positions agree with TRBD1. With 4 bases clipped from V and 9 bases from J, the junction kept 7 bases outside the gene matches. This CDR3 is 16 amino acids long. Germline CDR1 is LNHDA and CDR2 is SQIVND (reference sequence). CDR3 in DNA: TGTGCCAGTAGTACGGGACAGGGGGCAATGTTTTCACCCCTCCACTTT. Encoded protein: CASSTGQGAMFSPLHF.

The genes are TRBV9 and TRBJ2-7; TRBD2 agrees at 8 bases. The CDR3 runs 14 residues. Germline V gene sequence: CDR1 SGDLS, CDR2 YYNGEE. J lost 3 bases, V lost 2 bases, and 4 bases had no gene match. Here the CDR3 DNA reads TGTGCCAGCAGCGTGGGACTAGAGGTCTACGAGCAGTACTTC. This encodes CASSVGLEVYEQYF.

This chain links TRBV11-3 with TRBJ2-1, with D perhaps TRBD2 (5 bases). This CDR3 is built from 14 residues. V dropped 2 bases and J dropped 3 bases, with 8 bases sitting between them. Per germline, CDR1 SGHNT and CDR2 YENEEA. CDR3 sequence (DNA): TGTGCCAGCAGCTTAAGAGGAGGCTACAATGAGCAGTTCTTC. Protein product: CASSLRGGYNEQFF.

The rearrangement joins TRBV19 to TRBJ1-1, with 8 positions matching TRBD1. The CDR3 length is 14 residues. Germline trimming cut 6 bases from V and 4 bases from J; bases unmatched to any gene: 7. Germline V gene data show CDR1 as LNHDA and CDR2 as SQIVND (reference sequence). The CDR3 nucleotides are TGTGCCAGTAGATCGAGGACAGGGATCACTGAAGCTTTCTTT. Translation: CASRSRTGITEAFF.

Points on this clone: At one of its ends the junction is not consistent with the germline gene, which may arise from a read error. The CDR3 coding sequence is TGTGCCAGCAGTTCTCAGACAGGGTTGGAATCTATTTTT. Amino acids: CASSSQTGLESIF. This chain joins TRBV6-6 and TRBJ1-4; 7 bases align to TRBD1. The CDR3 totals 13 residues. Germline V gene lookup returns CDR1 MNHNY and CDR2 SVGAGI (reference sequence).

This chain joins TRBV19 and TRBJ1-1, with D possibly being TRBD1 (6 bases). Between the trimmed V and J ends, which lost 6 bases and 2 bases, there was a span of 13 bases. The germline V gene encodes CDR1 LNHDA and CDR2 SQIVND (reference sequence). The CDR3 sequence is 14 residues long. The CDR3, as DNA: TGTGCCAGTAGGCTTACAGGGAGTAACACTGAAGCTTTCTTT. Translation: CASRLTGSNTEAFF.

This rearrangement joins TRBV2 to TRBJ2-7; TRBD2 is a possible D gene (5 bases). V dropped 7 bases and J dropped 6 bases, with 13 bases sitting between them. The CDR3 is made up of 12 amino acids. The V gene's germline CDR1 is SNHLY and CDR2 FYNNEI. CDR3 DNA: TGTGCCAGCAACATGGGGAGTGGCGAGCAGTACTTC. Amino acids: CASNMGSGEQYF. Full variable domain (remainder filled in from reference TRBV2 and TRBJ2-7): EPEVTQTPSHQVTQMGQEVILRCVPISNHLYFYWYRQILGQKVEFLVSFYNNEISEKSEIFDDQFSVERPDGSNFTLKIRSTKLEDSAMYFCASNMGSGEQYFGPGTRLTVT.

V is TRBV29-1 and J is TRBJ2-7; possible D gene TRBD2, 7 bases. The CDR3 contains 13 residues. Trimming removed 4 bases from V and 6 bases from J, with 16 bases in between. Germline values: CDR1 SQVTM, CDR2 ANQGSEA. The CDR3: CSVAEGGLFEQYF. The DNA for the CDR3 is TGCAGCGTTGCGGAGGGGGGGTTATTCGAGCAGTACTTC.